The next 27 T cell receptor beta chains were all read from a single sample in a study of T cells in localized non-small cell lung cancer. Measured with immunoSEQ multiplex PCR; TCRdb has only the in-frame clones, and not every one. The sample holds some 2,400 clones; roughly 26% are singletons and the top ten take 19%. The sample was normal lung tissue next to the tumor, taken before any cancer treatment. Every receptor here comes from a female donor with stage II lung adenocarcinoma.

The CDR3 is CSVGTGGSNQPQHF. In DNA, the CDR3 is TGCAGCGTTGGGACAGGGGGATCCAATCAGCCCCAGCATTTT. The chain recombines TRBV29-1 with TRBJ1-5; 10 bases map to TRBD1. The ends lost 4 bases at V and 3 bases at J; junction bases unmatched: 3. CDR1 is SQVTM and CDR2 is ANQGSEA in the germline V gene. This CDR3 comprises 14 residues.

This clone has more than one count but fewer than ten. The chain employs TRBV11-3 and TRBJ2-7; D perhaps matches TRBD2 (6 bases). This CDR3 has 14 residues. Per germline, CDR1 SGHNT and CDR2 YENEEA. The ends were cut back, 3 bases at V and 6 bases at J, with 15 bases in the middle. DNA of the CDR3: TGTGCCAGCAGCTTGGGGGGAGTCCTGCGCGAGCAGTACTTC. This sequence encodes CASSLGGVLREQYF.

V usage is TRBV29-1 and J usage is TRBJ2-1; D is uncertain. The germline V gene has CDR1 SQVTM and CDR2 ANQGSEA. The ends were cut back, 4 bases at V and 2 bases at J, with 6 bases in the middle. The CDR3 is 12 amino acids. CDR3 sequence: CSVGYTYNEQFF. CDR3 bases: TGCAGCGTTGGGTACACCTACAATGAGCAGTTCTTC.

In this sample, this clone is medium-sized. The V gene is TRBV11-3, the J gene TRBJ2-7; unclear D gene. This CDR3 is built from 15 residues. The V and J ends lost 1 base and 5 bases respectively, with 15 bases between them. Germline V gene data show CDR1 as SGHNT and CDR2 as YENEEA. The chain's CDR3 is CASSLGRAGIHEQYF. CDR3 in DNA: TGTGCCAGCAGCTTAGGACGGGCTGGGATCCACGAGCAGTACTTC. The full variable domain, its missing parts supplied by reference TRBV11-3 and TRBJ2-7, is EAGVVQSPRYKIIEKKQPVAFWCNPISGHNTLYWYLQNLGQGPELLIRYENEEAVDDSQLPKDRFSAERLKGVDSTLKIQPAELGDSAVYLCASSLGRAGIHEQYFGPGTRLTVT.

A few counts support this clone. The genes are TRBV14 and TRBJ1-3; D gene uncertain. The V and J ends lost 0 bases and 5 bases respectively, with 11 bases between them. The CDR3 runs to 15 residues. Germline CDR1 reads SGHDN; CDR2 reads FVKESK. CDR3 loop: CASSQDRDPRNTIYF. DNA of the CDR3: TGTGCCAGCAGCCAAGACCGTGACCCCCGAAACACCATATATTTT.

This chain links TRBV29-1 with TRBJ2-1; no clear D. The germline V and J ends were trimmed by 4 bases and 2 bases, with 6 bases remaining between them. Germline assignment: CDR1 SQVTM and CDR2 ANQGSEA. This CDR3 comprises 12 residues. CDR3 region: CSVGFAYNEQFF. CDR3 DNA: TGCAGCGTTGGTTTTGCCTACAATGAGCAGTTCTTC.

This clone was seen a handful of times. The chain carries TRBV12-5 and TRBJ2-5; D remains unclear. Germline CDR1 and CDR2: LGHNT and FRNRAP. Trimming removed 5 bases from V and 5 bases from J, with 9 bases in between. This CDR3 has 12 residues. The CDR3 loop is CASGTSRETQYF. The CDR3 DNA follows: TGTGCTAGTGGTACTTCGAGGGAGACCCAGTACTTC.

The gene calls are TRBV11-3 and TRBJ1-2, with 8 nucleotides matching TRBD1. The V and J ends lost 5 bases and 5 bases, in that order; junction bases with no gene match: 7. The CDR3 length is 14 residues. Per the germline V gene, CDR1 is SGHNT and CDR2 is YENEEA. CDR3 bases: TGTGCCAGCAGCGCCGGACAGGGCGTGTATGGCTACACCTTC. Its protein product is CASSAGQGVYGYTF. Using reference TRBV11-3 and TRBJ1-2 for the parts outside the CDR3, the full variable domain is EAGVVQSPRYKIIEKKQPVAFWCNPISGHNTLYWYLQNLGQGPELLIRYENEEAVDDSQLPKDRFSAERLKGVDSTLKIQPAELGDSAVYLCASSAGQGVYGYTFGSGTRLTVV.

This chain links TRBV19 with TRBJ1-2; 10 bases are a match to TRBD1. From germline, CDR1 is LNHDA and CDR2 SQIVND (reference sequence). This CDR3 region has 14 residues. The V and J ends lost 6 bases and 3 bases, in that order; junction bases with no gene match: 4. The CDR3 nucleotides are TGTGCCAGTAGGGGACAGGGGAAAGACTATGGCTACACCTTC. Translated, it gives CASRGQGKDYGYTF.

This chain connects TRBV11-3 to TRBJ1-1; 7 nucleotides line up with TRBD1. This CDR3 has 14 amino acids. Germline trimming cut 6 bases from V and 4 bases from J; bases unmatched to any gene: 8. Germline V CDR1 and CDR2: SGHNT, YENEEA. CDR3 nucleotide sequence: TGTGCCAGCAGGAAGACAGGGAGGGGCACTGAAGCTTTCTTT. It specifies CASRKTGRGTEAFF. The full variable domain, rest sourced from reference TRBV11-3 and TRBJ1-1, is EAGVVQSPRYKIIEKKQPVAFWCNPISGHNTLYWYLQNLGQGPELLIRYENEEAVDDSQLPKDRFSAERLKGVDSTLKIQPAELGDSAVYLCASRKTGRGTEAFFGQGTRLTVV.

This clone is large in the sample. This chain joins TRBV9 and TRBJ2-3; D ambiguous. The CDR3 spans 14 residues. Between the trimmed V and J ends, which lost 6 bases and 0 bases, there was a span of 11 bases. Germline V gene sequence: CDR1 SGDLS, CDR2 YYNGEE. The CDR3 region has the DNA TGTGCCAGCAAGGGTACGGGCAGCACAGATACGCAGTATTTT. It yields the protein CASKGTGSTDTQYF.

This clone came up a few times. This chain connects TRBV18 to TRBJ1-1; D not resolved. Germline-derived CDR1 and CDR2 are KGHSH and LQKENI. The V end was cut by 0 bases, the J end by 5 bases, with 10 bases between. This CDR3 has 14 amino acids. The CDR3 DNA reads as TGTGCCAGCTCACCACCGGGCGTGAGAACTGAAGCTTTCTTT. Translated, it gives CASSPPGVRTEAFF.

In DNA form, the CDR3 reads TGTGCCAGCCGGGACCAGAGGTCCGGGGAGCTGTTTTTT. It encodes CASRDQRSGELFF. This chain uses TRBV19 with TRBJ2-2; either TRBD1 or TRBD2 may supply D (5 bases each). Trimming removed 9 bases from V and 6 bases from J, with 14 bases in between. This CDR3 has 13 residues. CDR1 LNHDA and CDR2 SQIVND come from the germline V gene (reference sequence).

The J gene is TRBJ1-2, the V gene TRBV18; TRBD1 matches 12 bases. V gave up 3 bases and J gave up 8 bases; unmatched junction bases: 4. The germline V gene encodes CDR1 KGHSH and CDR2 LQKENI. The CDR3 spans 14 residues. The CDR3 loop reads CASSPGQGAKGYTF. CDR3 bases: TGTGCCAGCTCACCGGGACAGGGGGCGAAGGGCTACACCTTC.

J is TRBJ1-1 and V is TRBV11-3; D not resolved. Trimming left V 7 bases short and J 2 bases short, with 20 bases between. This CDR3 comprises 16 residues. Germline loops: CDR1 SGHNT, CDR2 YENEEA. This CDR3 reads CASTPDVAGRNTEAFF. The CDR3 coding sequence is TGTGCCAGCACCCCGGACGTAGCCGGCAGAAACACTGAAGCTTTCTTT.

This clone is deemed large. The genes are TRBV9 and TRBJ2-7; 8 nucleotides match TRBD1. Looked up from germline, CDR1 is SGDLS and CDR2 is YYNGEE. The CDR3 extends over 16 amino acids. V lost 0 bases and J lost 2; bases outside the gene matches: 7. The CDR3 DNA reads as TGTGCCAGCAGCGTAGGGACCGGGACAGGAACCTACGAGCAGTACTTC. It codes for CASSVGTGTGTYEQYF.

As DNA, the CDR3 is TGTGCCAGCAGCCAAGACAGGAACACTGAAGCTTTCTTT. This translates into CASSQDRNTEAFF. The chain joins TRBV7-2 to TRBJ1-1; TRBD1 might be the D (5 bases). Trimming removed 5 bases from V and 1 base from J, with 8 bases in between. CDR3 length: 13 amino acids. The germline V gene has CDR1 SGHTA and CDR2 FQGNSA.

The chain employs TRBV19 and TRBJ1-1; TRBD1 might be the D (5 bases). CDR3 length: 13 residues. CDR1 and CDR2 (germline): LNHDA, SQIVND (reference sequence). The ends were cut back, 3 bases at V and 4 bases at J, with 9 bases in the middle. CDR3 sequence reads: CASSITGGTEAFF. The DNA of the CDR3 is TGTGCCAGTAGTATCACGGGGGGCACTGAAGCTTTCTTT.

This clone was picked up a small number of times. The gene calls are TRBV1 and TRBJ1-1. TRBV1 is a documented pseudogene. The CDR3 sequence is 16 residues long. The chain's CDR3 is CASSQVRPGFRTEAFF. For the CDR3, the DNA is TGCGCCAGCAGCCAGGTTCGCCCGGGGTTCAGGACTGAAGCTTTCTTT.

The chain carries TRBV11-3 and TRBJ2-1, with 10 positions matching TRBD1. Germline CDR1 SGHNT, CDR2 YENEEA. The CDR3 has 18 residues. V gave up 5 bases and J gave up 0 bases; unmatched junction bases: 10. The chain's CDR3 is CASSPGQGVTISYNEQFF. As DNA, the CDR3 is TGTGCCAGCAGCCCCGGACAGGGGGTGACCATCTCCTACAATGAGCAGTTCTTC.

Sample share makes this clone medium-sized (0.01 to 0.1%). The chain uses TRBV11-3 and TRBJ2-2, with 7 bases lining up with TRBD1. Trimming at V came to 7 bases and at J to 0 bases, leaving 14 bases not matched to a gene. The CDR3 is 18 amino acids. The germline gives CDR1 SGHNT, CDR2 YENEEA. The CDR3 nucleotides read TGTGCCAGCACCCCAGGGGGTGGGGGATACTCGAACACCGGGGAGCTGTTTTTT. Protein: CASTPGGGGYSNTGELFF. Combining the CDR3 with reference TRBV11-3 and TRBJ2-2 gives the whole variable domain EAGVVQSPRYKIIEKKQPVAFWCNPISGHNTLYWYLQNLGQGPELLIRYENEEAVDDSQLPKDRFSAERLKGVDSTLKIQPAELGDSAVYLCASTPGGGGYSNTGELFFGEGSRLTVL.

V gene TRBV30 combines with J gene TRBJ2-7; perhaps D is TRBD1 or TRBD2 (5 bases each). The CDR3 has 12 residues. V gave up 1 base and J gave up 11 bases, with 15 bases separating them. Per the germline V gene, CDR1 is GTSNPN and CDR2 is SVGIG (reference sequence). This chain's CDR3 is CAWSDEGQVKYF. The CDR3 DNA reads TGTGCCTGGAGTGATGAGGGGCAGGTTAAGTACTTC.

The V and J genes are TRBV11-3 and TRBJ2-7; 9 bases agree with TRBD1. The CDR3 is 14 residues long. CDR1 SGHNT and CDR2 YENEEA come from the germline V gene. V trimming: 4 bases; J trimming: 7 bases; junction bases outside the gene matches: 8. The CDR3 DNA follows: TGTGCCAGCAGCTCTACAGGGGGCGCGGGTGAGCAGTACTTC. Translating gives CASSSTGGAGEQYF.

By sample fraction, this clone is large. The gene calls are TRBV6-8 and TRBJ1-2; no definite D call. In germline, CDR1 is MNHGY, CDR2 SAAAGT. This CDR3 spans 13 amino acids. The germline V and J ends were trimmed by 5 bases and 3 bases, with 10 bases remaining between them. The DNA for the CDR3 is TGTGCCAGCAGTCCCCCCCAGGACTATGGCTACACCTTC. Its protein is CASSPPQDYGYTF.

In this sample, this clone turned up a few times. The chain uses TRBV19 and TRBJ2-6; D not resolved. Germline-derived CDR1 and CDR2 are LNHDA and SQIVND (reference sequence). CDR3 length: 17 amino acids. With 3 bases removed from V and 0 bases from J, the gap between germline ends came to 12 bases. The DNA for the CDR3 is TGTGCCAGTAGTATTCAAATGTGGGGCTCTGGGGCCAACGTCCTGACTTTC. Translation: CASSIQMWGSGANVLTF.

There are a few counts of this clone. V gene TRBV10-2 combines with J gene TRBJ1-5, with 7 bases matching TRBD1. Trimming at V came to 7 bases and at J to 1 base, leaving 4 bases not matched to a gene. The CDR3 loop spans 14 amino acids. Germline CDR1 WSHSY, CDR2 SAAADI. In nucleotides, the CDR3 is TGCGCCAGCACGGCAGGGGGAAGCAATCAGCCCCAGCATTTT. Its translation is CASTAGGSNQPQHF.

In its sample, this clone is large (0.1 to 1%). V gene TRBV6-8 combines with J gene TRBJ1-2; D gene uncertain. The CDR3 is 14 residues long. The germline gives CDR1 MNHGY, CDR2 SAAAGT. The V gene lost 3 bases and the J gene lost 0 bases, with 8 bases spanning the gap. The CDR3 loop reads CASSYNGANYGYTF. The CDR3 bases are TGTGCCAGCAGTTATAACGGAGCTAACTATGGCTACACCTTC.